The entry that follows covers one T cell receptor (beta chain) sequence. Its antigen is currently unknown. These data come from a study of T cell responses to AZD1222 COVID-19 vaccine. Regarding the study as a whole: Scientists sampled the repertoires only once the peak T cell response had passed. Spike-specific TCRs gained breadth and depth after people received two AZD1222 doses. Targeting of unmutated variant regions was reportedly seen in nearly half of spike-specific TCRs. Clonal diversity may have been underestimated, and the donors were mostly white British, with more females than males.

The V gene lost 1 base and the J gene lost 8 bases, with 14 bases spanning the gap. This CDR3 region has 14 residues. Germline V gives CDR1 SGHTA, CDR2 FQGNSA. TCRdb keeps only in-frame clones here, not all; method: immunoSEQ multiplex PCR. The table lists about 140,000 clones, approximately 92% of them singletons. The specimen comprised peripheral blood, sampled on day 0 of AZD1222 vaccination. This chain joins TRBV7-2 and TRBJ1-2; D is undetermined. The clonotype originates from an adult in good health. DNA for the CDR3: TGTGCCAGCAGCTTAGGCGGGATCATCAAGGGCTACACCTTC. Encoded protein: CASSLGGIIKGYTF.